This TCR beta chain was obtained from a study of vaccination and CD4 T cells after COVID-19. Cultured CD4+ T cell DNA underwent sequencing with the Oncomine TCR Beta short-read assay. Genomic DNA was drawn out of CD4+ T cells grown in culture. Using its own MiXCR run on the PCR reads, TCRdb lists one record per CDR3 protein. The sample holds around 25,000 distinct CDR3 sequences, about 46% seen once. Treatment specified: roughly 10-day PBMC culture with coronavirus spike peptide pools or control peptides (ViraFEST assay). This clonotype was counted only a few times. Its matching antigen is unknown. The V and J ends lost 5 bases and 4 bases respectively, with 10 bases between them. Germline-derived CDR1 and CDR2 are SGHTA and FQGNSA. This CDR3 region has 13 residues.

The chain joins TRBV7-2 to TRBJ2-3; perhaps D is TRBD1 or TRBD2 (5 bases each). This receptor was identified in a human donor who had recovered from COVID-19. Sequencing was done on a sample of CD4+ T cells from blood, cultured in vitro. In DNA, the CDR3 is TGTGCCAGCAGCCCACGGGGCGCAGATACGCAGTATTTT. Translation gives CASSPRGADTQYF.